This TCR beta chain derives from a study of T cells in Graves' hyperthyroidism and ophthalmopathy. Overall study: Peripheral blood was obtained at initial diagnosis, preceding any treatment.

For the diagnoses, clinical symptoms, serum thyroxine and TRAb, thyroid ultrasound and orbital computed tomography were used. PBMCs came from over 8.5 ml fresh peripheral blood. This clonotype was recorded only once. What it binds is not known. CDR3 length equals 15 residues. CDR1 is MNHEY and CDR2 is SVGEGT in the germline V gene. J was trimmed by 6 bases and V by 0 bases; bases with no gene match: 5. TCR beta CDR3 region amplification was performed from RNA transcripts. First-round RT-PCR of the TCR CDR3 relied on the HTBI primer set. TCRdb re-analysed the multiplex PCR reads in MiXCR, keeping a single row per CDR3 protein. The sample records about 640,000 distinct CDR3 sequences, less than 25% being singletons. Regarding the study as a whole: Ophthalmopathy and stable hyperthyroidism were separated by a 13 V-J model.

This TCR derives from a man aged 30-40 years with Graves' ophthalmopathy. J is TRBJ1-2 and V is TRBV6-2 or TRBV6-3; the match to TRBD1 covers 9 bases. The specimen sequenced was blood. The CDR3 loop is CASSYSRGQGHGYTF. Written as DNA, the CDR3 is TGTGCCAGCAGTTACTCGAGGGGACAGGGCCATGGCTACACCTTC.